This entry lists 25 T cell receptor beta chains sequenced from one sample in a study of molecular identifiers for immune sequencing clone quantification. TCRdb re-called the PCR reads through MiXCR, storing one row per CDR3 protein. In the table there are fewer than 100,000 distinct CDR3 sequences, around 20% of which are singletons. Sequencing input: naive CD8+ T cells from blood, with Jurkat cell RNA spiked in. Documented subset: FACS-sorted CD8+CD4-CCR7+CD45RA+ naive T cells. The receptors come from a human donor in good health. Some libraries in this study had Jurkat cell RNA spiked in.

This clonotype was observed many times. The V and J genes are TRBV6-1 and TRBJ2-7; D might be TRBD1 (6 bases). Germline V gene data show CDR1 as MNHNS and CDR2 as SASEGT. Trimming shortened V by 1 base and J by 1 base, and 17 bases separated the two germline ends. The CDR3 is 17 residues long. For the CDR3, the DNA is TGTGCCAGCAGTGAAGAATCCTACGCGACAGGATCCTACGAGCAGTACTTC. It specifies CASSEESYATGSYEQYF.

CDR3 region: CASRFGPRRPYEQDF. CDR3 bases: TGTGCAAGTCGCTTCGGTCCCCGCAGGCCCTACGAGCAGGACTTC. V usage is TRBV12-2 and J usage is TRBJ2-7; the table's D call, TRBD1, was not checked against the DNA. TRBV12-2 is a known pseudogene. The CDR3 has 15 amino acids.

Concerning this clonotype: At one of its ends the junction is not consistent with the germline gene, which may arise from a read error. The rearrangement links TRBV7-6 to TRBJ2-7; 7 bases map to TRBD1. From germline, CDR1 is SGHVS and CDR2 FNYEAQ. This CDR3 is built from 14 residues. The CDR3 coding sequence is TGTGCCAGCAGCTCCGGGACAGCCTCCTACAAGCAGTACTTC. Amino acids: CASSSGTASYKQYF.

The chain has TRBV29-1 and TRBJ2-1, with D unresolved. There are 14 residues in the CDR3. Trimming shortened V by 4 bases and J by 2 bases, and 12 bases separated the two germline ends. Germline V gene sequence: CDR1 SQVTM, CDR2 ANQGSEA. This CDR3 is CSVVGQTTYNEQFF. In DNA form, the CDR3 reads TGCAGCGTTGTGGGCCAAACGACCTACAATGAGCAGTTCTTC.

A remark on this clonotype: One junction end does not reproduce the germline sequence, and a read error may be involved. The rearrangement joins TRBV11-2 to TRBJ2-7; no definite D call. This CDR3 has 13 amino acids. The germline CDR1 and CDR2 sequences are SGHAT and FQNNGV. DNA of the CDR3: TGTGCCAGCAACTTAGTATTGGGAAACGAGCAGTACTTC. Translation: CASNLVLGNEQYF.

This clonotype turned up a few times. The chain combines TRBV11-2 with TRBJ2-7; no firm D call. Germline assignment: CDR1 SGHAT and CDR2 FQNNGV. CDR3 length: 14 residues. Trimming took off 4 bases at V and 0 bases at J, with 10 bases between the two ends. In DNA form, the CDR3 reads TGTGCCAGCAGCTGGCCAGGAACCTCCTACGAGCAGTACTTC. Protein: CASSWPGTSYEQYF.

In regard to this clonotype: The junction departs from germline at one end; a sequencing error may be responsible. The chain joins TRBV12-3 or TRBV12-4 to TRBJ2-3; possibly TRBD2 for D (5 bases). The CDR3 runs 12 residues. The CDR3 sequence is CASGLGGDTQYF. DNA for the CDR3: TGTGCCAGCGGTTTGGGCGGGGATACGCAGTATTTT.

This clonotype has a count of ten or more. The genes are TRBV6-1 and TRBJ2-7; TRBD1 matches 9 bases. V was clipped by 3 bases and J by 6 bases; unmatched bases: 9. There are 15 residues in the CDR3. Germline values: CDR1 MNHNS, CDR2 SASEGT. DNA for the CDR3: TGTGCCAGCAGTGAGACGGGACAGGGCCTACCCGAGCAGTACTTC. Translation gives CASSETGQGLPEQYF.

This clonotype has ten or more counts. The chain employs TRBV29-1 and TRBJ2-7; a possible D gene is TRBD2 (5 bases). With 7 bases removed from V and 3 bases from J, the gap between germline ends came to 13 bases. Per germline, CDR1 SQVTM and CDR2 ANQGSEA. This CDR3 spans 12 amino acids. CDR3 bases: TGCAGCGCCGGGGAGCCAGGCTACGAGCAGTACTTC. The encoded protein is CSAGEPGYEQYF.

This clonotype was recorded many times. The V call is TRBV12-3 or TRBV12-4, the J call TRBJ2-7; no definite D call. The CDR3 contains 15 residues. V was trimmed by 3 bases and J by 2 bases, leaving 14 bases between them. The CDR3 coding sequence is TGTGCCAGCAGTTTGGCCCGGAATTACGCCTACGAGCAGTACTTC. Amino acid sequence: CASSLARNYAYEQYF.

This clonotype was picked up many times. The chain is built from TRBV7-9 and TRBJ2-7; maybe TRBD2 (5 bases). The CDR3 runs to 13 residues. Looked up from germline, CDR1 is SEHNR and CDR2 is FQNEAQ (reference sequence). V was trimmed by 5 bases and J by 2 bases, leaving 10 bases between them. This chain's CDR3 is CASSRGITYEQYF. Here the CDR3 DNA reads TGTGCCAGCAGCCGGGGAATAACCTACGAGCAGTACTTC.

This clonotype was recorded at least ten times. J is TRBJ1-2 and V is TRBV9; 8 bases are shared with TRBD1. The CDR3 consists of 13 residues. The J segment lost 8 bases and the V segment lost 3 bases, leaving 6 bases of the junction unmatched. Germline V CDR1 and CDR2: SGDLS, YYNGEE. CDR3 region: CASSDTGGLGYTF. As DNA, the CDR3 is TGTGCCAGCAGCGACACAGGGGGTTTGGGCTACACCTTC.

Of note for this clonotype: A much larger clone is a single base away; this may be a read error. CDR3 sequence (DNA): TGCAGTGCCGATCTCCAGACTAGCGTGGGCCAAGAGACCCAGTACTTC. Translated: CSADLQTSVGQETQYF. The J gene is TRBJ2-5, the V gene TRBV20-1; TRBD2 matches at 8 bases. The germline V gene has CDR1 DFQATT and CDR2 SNEGSKA (reference sequence). The CDR3 loop spans 16 amino acids. With 6 bases clipped from V and 1 base from J, the junction kept 13 bases outside the gene matches.

Written as DNA, the CDR3 is TGCGCCAGCAGCCCGCAAAAGGCCGGGGAGCTGTTTTTT. Its translation is CASSPQKAGELFF. V gene TRBV4-1 combines with J gene TRBJ2-2; D call uncertain. This CDR3 region has 13 residues. CDR1 is MGHRA and CDR2 is YSYEKL in the germline V gene. Between the trimmed V and J ends, which lost 4 bases and 6 bases, there was a span of 9 bases.

This clonotype was counted between two and nine times. This sequence joins TRBV19 and TRBJ2-3, with 11 nucleotides matching TRBD1. The CDR3 is 15 amino acids. In germline, CDR1 is LNHDA, CDR2 SQIVND (reference sequence). The V segment lost 3 bases and the J segment 6 bases; nucleotides outside the gene matches: 5. The CDR3 sequence is CASSIVGTGGDTQYF. The CDR3 DNA is TGTGCCAGTAGTATCGTCGGGACAGGGGGGGATACGCAGTATTTT.

The V and J genes are TRBV21-1 and TRBJ2-7; no DNA check was done on the table's D call, TRBD1. TRBV21-1 is noted as a pseudogene. The CDR3 has 16 amino acids. This CDR3 reads CASSKEESGRHYEQCF. The CDR3 DNA reads as TGTGCCAGCAGCAAAGAAGAGTCGGGGCGCCACTACGAGCAGTGCTTC.

The sample holds a few counts of this clonotype. An end of the junction differs from the germline gene, which may be a read error. This chain joins TRBV20-1 and TRBJ2-7; TRBD2 might be the D (6 bases). The CDR3 is 14 amino acids. The V gene's germline CDR1 is DFQATT and CDR2 SNEGSKA (reference sequence). Here the CDR3 reads CGARLRGSNYEQYF. The CDR3 nucleotides are TGCGGTGCTAGGTTACGGGGGTCGAACTACGAGCAGTACTTC.

DNA of the CDR3: TGCGCCAGCAGCAACCGGGACACTTTACACACTGAAGCTTTCTTT. Translated, it gives CASSNRDTLHTEAFF. This sequence joins TRBV4-3 and TRBJ1-1, with a tentative D call TRBD1 (6 bases). CDR1 LGHNA and CDR2 YSLEER come from the germline V gene. Deletions cut 5 bases from V and 3 bases from J, with 16 bases between. CDR3 length: 15 amino acids.

The rearrangement joins TRBV11-2 to TRBJ2-7, with D tentatively TRBD1 or TRBD2 (5 bases each). Trimming cost V 0 bases and J 9 bases, with 12 bases left between them. Germline assignment: CDR1 SGHAT and CDR2 FQNNGV. There are 13 residues in the CDR3. This CDR3 is CASSLEGRDPQYF. The CDR3 nucleotides are TGTGCCAGCAGCTTAGAAGGACGGGACCCGCAGTACTTC. The complete variable domain, with remaining parts taken from reference TRBV11-2 and TRBJ2-7, reads EAGVAQSPRYKIIEKRQSVAFWCNPISGHATLYWYQQILGQGPKLLIQFQNNGVVDDSQLPKDRFSAERLKGVDSTLKIQPAKLEDSAVYLCASSLEGRDPQYFGPGTRLTVT.

The chain employs TRBV6-5 and TRBJ2-7; maybe TRBD2 (5 bases). V was shortened by 0 bases and J by 0 bases, with 12 bases between the two germline ends. Germline V gives CDR1 MNHEY, CDR2 SVGAGI. The CDR3 length is 16 residues. Here the CDR3 reads CASSYSKLGSSYEQYF. CDR3 nucleotides: TGTGCCAGCAGTTACTCAAAACTAGGGAGCTCCTACGAGCAGTACTTC.

In this sample, this clonotype turned up many times. The chain joins TRBV7-9 to TRBJ2-6; D remains unclear. CDR3 length: 12 residues. Germline lookup yields CDR1 SEHNR and CDR2 FQNEAQ (reference sequence). V was clipped by 5 bases and J by 4 bases, with 3 bases between them. In nucleotides, the CDR3 is TGTGCCAGCAGCCGAGGGGCCAACGTCCTGACTTTC. Its protein is CASSRGANVLTF.

The gene calls are TRBV12-3 or TRBV12-4 and TRBJ2-1; 11 bases are shared with TRBD1. The CDR3 runs to 15 residues. Germline trimming cut 7 bases from V and 7 bases from J; bases unmatched to any gene: 9. CDR3 protein: CASNLDRGQVNEQFF. As DNA, the CDR3 is TGTGCCAGCAACCTGGACAGGGGGCAAGTAAATGAGCAGTTCTTC.

This rearrangement joins TRBV6-2 or TRBV6-3 to TRBJ2-7, with TRBD1 identical over 7 bases. V gave up 3 bases and J gave up 4 bases; unmatched junction bases: 9. CDR3 size: 15 residues. Germline values: CDR1 MNHEY, CDR2 SVGEGT. CDR3 protein: CASSYAPGQSYEQYF. The CDR3 DNA is TGTGCCAGCAGTTATGCACCGGGACAGAGTTACGAGCAGTACTTC.

This clonotype was seen a handful of times. The chain joins TRBV19 to TRBJ1-1; possibly TRBD1 for D (5 bases). Germline CDR1 reads LNHDA; CDR2 reads SQIVND (reference sequence). V was pared by 4 bases and J by 6 bases, with 9 bases between. The CDR3 is 12 amino acids. CDR3 nucleotides: TGTGCCAGTAGTACCCCAGGGCCTGAAGCTTTCTTT. Protein: CASSTPGPEAFF.

This chain joins TRBV27 and TRBJ2-3; tentatively, D is TRBD2 (6 bases). Germline V gene lookup returns CDR1 MNHEY and CDR2 SMNVEV (reference sequence). The ends were cut back, 1 base at V and 4 bases at J, with 15 bases in the middle. The CDR3 runs to 16 residues. CDR3 coding DNA: TGTGCCAGCAGTTTATTGGCTAGCGCAAGCGCAGATACGCAGTATTTT. It is translated as CASSLLASASADTQYF.